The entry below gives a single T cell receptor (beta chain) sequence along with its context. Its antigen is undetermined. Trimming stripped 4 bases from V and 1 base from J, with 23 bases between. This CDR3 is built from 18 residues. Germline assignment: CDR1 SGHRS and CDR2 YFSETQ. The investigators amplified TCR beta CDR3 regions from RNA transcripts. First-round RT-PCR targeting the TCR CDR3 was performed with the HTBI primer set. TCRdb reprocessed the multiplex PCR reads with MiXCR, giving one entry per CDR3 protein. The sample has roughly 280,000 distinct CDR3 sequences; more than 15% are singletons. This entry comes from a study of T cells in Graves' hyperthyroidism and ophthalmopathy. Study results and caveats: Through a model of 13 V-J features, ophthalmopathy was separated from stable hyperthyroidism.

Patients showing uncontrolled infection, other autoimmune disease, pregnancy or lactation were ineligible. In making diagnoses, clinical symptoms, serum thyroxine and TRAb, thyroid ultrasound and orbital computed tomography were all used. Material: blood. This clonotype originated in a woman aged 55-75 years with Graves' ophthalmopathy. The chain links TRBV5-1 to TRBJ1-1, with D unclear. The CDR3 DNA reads TGCGCCAGCAGCCGATTTATTGAGGGTTTCTGGGAGAACACTGAAGCTTTCTTT. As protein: CASSRFIEGFWENTEAFF.